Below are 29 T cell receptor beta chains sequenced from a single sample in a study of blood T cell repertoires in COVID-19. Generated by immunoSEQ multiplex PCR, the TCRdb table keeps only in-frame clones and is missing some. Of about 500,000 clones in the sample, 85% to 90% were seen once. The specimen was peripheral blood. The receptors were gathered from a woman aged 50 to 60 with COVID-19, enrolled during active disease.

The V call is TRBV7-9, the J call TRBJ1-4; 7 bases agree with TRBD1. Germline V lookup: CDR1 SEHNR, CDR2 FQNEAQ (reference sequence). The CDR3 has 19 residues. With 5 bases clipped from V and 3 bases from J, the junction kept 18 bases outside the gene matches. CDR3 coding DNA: TGTGCCAGCAGCATCCAAATGGGGAGGCAGGGGGGAGCTAATGAAAAACTGTTTTTT. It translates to CASSIQMGRQGGANEKLFF.

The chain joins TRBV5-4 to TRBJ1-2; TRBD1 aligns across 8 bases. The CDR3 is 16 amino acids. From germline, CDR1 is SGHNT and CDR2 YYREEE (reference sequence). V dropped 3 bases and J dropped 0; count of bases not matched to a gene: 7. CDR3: CASSSMTRGPNYGYTF. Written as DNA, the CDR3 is TGTGCCAGCAGCTCTATGACCAGGGGGCCTAACTATGGCTACACCTTC.

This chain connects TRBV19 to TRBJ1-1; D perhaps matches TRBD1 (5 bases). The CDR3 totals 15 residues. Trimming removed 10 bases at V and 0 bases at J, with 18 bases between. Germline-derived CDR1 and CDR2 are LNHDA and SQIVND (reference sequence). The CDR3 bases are TGTGCCACCGGGGCTTCGGGAGTTGTGAACACTGAAGCTTTCTTT. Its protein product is CATGASGVVNTEAFF.

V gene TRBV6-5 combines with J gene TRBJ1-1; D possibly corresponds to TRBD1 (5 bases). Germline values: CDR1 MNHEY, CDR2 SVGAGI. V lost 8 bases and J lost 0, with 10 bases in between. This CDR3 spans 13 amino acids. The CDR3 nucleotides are TGTGCCAGCGGCTTACAGGTGAACACTGAAGCTTTCTTT. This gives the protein CASGLQVNTEAFF.

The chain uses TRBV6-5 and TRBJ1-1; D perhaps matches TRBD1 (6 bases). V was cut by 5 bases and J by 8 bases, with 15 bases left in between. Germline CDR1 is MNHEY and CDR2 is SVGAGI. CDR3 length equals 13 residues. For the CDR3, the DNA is TGTGCCAGCAGTCCTCGTAGGGGGGGGGAAGCTTTCTTT. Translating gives CASSPRRGGEAFF.

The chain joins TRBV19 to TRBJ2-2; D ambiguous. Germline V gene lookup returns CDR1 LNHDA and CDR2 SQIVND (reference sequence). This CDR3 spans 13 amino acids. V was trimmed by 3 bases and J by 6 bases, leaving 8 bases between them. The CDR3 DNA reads TGTGCCAGTAGTATTAGTAGAGCCGGGGAGCTGTTTTTT. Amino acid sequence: CASSISRAGELFF. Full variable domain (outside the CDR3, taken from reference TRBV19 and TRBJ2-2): DGGITQSPKYLFRKEGQNVTLSCEQNLNHDAMYWYRQDPGQGLRLIYYSQIVNDFQKGDIAEGYSVSREKKESFPLTVTSAQKNPTAFYLCASSISRAGELFFGEGSRLTVL.

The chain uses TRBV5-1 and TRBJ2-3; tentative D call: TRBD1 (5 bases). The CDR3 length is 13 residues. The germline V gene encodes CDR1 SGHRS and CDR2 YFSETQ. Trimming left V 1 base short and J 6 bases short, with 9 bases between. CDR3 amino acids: CASSLSGRDTQYF. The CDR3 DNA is TGCGCCAGCAGCTTGTCAGGGCGGGATACGCAGTATTTT.

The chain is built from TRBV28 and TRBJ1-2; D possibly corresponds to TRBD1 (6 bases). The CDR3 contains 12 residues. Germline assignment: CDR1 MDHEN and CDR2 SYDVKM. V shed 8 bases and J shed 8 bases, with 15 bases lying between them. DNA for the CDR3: TGTGCCAGCGTAAGTGGGACACGCGGCTACACCTTC. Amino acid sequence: CASVSGTRGYTF.

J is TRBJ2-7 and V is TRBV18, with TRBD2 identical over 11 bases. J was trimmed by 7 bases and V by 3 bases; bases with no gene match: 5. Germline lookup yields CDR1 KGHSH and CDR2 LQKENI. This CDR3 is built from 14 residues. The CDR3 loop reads CASSPKSSGGEQYF. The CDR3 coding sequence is TGTGCCAGCTCACCCAAGTCTAGCGGGGGGGAGCAGTACTTC.

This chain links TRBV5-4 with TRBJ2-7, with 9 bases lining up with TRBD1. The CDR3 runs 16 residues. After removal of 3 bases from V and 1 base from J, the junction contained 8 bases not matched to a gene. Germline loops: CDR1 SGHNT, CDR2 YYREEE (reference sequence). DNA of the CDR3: TGTGCCAGCAGCTCCTTAGGGGGACAGGGTTCCTACGAGCAGTACTTC. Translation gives CASSSLGGQGSYEQYF.

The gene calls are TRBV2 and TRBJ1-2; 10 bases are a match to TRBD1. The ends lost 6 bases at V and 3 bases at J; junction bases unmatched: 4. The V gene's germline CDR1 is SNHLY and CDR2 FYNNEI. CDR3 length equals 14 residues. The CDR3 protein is CASRRQGADYGYTF. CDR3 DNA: TGTGCCAGCAGGAGACAGGGGGCGGACTATGGCTACACCTTC.

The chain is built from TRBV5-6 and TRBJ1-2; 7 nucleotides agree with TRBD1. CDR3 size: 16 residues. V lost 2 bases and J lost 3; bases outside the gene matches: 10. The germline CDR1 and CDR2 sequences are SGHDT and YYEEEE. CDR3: CASSFGTASGDYGYTF. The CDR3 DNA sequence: TGTGCCAGCAGCTTCGGGACAGCCTCGGGCGACTATGGCTACACCTTC. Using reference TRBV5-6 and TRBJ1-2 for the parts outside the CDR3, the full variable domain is DAGVTQSPTHLIKTRGQQVTLRCSPKSGHDTVSWYQQALGQGPQFIFQYYEEEERQRGNFPDRFSGHQFPNYSSELNVNALLLGDSALYLCASSFGTASGDYGYTFGSGTRLTVV.

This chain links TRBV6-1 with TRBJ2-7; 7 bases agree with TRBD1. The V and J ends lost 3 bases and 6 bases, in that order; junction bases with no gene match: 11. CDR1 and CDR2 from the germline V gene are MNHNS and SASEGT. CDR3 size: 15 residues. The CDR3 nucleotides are TGTGCCAGCAGTGAGGCTCCGACAGGGATTGGCGAGCAGTACTTC. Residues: CASSEAPTGIGEQYF.

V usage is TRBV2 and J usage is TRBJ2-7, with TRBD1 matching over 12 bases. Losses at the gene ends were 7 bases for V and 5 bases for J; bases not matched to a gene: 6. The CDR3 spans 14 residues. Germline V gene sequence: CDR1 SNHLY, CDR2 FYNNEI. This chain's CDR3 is CASINRDRGHEQYF. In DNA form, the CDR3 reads TGTGCCAGCATCAACAGGGACAGGGGGCACGAGCAGTACTTC.

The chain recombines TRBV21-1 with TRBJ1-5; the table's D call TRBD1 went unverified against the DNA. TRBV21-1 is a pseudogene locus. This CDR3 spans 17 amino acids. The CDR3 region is CASSKAIERGQGVPQHF. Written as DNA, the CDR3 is TGTGCCAGCAGCAAAGCGATAGAAAGGGGTCAAGGGGTGCCCCAGCATTTT.

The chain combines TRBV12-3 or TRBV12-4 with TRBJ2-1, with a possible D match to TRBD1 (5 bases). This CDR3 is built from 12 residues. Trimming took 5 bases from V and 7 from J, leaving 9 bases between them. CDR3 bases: TGTGCCAGCAGTCCCCAGGGTAATGAGCAGTTCTTC. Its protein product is CASSPQGNEQFF.

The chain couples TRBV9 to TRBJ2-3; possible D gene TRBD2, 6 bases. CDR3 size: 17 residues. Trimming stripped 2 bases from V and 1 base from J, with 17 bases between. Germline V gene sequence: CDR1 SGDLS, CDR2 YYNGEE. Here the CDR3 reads CASSVGGVEGGTDTQYF. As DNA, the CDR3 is TGTGCCAGCAGCGTCGGCGGGGTGGAAGGGGGCACAGATACGCAGTATTTT.

DNA for the CDR3: TGTGCCAGCAGACCTGACAGGATAACAGATACGCAGTATTTT. Residues: CASRPDRITDTQYF. The chain recombines TRBV6-5 with TRBJ2-3; D is perhaps TRBD1 (6 bases). The CDR3 is 14 amino acids. Trimming removed 6 bases from V and 3 bases from J, with 13 bases in between. The germline V gene has CDR1 MNHEY and CDR2 SVGAGI.

The CDR3 coding sequence is TGTGCCAGCAGCTCCCCGGGTGACAGGGGAACATATACCGGGGAGCTGTTTTTT. Its translation is CASSSPGDRGTYTGELFF. The chain couples TRBV13 to TRBJ2-2; 8 bases fit TRBD1. CDR1 PRHDT and CDR2 FYEKMQ come from the germline V gene (reference sequence). V was pared by 4 bases and J by 5 bases, with 15 bases of the junction left unmatched. This CDR3 spans 18 amino acids.

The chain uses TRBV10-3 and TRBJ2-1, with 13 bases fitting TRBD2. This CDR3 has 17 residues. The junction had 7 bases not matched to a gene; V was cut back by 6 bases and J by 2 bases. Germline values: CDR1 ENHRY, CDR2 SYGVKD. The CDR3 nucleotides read TGTGCCATCAGCCTTAGTACTAGCGGGGGGGCCTACAATGAGCAGTTCTTC. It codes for CAISLSTSGGAYNEQFF.

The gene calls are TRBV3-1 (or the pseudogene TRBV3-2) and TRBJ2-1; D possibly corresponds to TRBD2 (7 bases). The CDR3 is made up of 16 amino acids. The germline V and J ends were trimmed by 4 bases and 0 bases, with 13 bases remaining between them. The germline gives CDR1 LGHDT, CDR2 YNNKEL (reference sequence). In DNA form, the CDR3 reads TGTGCCAGCAGCCTTAGGCGGGGGCCCTCCTACAATGAGCAGTTCTTC. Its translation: CASSLRRGPSYNEQFF.

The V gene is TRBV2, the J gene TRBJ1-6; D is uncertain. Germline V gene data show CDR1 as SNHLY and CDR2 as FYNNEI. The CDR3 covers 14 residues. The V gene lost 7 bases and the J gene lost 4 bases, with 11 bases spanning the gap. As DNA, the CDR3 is TGTGCCAGCATAGAGGGTTCGTATAATTCACCCCTCCACTTT. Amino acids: CASIEGSYNSPLHF.

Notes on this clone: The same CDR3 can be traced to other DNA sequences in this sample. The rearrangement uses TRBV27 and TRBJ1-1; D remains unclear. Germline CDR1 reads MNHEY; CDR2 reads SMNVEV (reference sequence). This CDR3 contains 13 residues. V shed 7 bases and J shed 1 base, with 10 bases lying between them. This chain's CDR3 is CASNLNRNTEAFF. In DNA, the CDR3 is TGTGCCAGCAACCTTAACAGGAACACTGAAGCTTTCTTT.

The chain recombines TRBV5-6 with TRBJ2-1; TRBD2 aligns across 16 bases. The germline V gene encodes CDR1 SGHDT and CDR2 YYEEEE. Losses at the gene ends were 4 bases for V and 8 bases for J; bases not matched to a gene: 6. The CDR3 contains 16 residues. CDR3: CASSPGTSGGVYEQFF. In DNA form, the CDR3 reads TGTGCCAGCAGCCCCGGGACTAGCGGGGGGGTTTATGAGCAGTTCTTC.

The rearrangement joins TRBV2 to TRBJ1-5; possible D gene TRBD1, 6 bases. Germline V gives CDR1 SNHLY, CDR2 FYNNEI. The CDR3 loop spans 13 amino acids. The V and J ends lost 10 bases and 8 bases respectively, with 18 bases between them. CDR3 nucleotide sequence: TGTGCCAACTCCCGGGGGGCCCAGAAGCCCCAGCATTTT. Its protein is CANSRGAQKPQHF.

The chain's CDR3 is CAWSVQGSGGNTIYF. The CDR3 bases are TGTGCCTGGAGTGTACAGGGTAGTGGGGGAAACACCATATATTTT. V and J are TRBV30 and TRBJ1-3, with D possibly TRBD1 on 6 matching bases. Deletions cut 0 bases from V and 4 bases from J, with 13 bases between. The CDR3 length is 15 residues. Germline CDR1 and CDR2: GTSNPN and SVGIG (reference sequence).

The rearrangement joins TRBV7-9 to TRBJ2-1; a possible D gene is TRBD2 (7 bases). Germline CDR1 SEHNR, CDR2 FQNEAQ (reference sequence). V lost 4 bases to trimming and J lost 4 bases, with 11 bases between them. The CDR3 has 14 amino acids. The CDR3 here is CASSSGGLYNEQFF. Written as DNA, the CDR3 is TGTGCCAGCAGCTCCGGGGGGCTGTACAATGAGCAGTTCTTC. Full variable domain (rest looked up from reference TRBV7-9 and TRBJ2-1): DTGVSQNPRHKITKRGQNVTFRCDPISEHNRLYWYRQTLGQGPEFLTYFQNEAQLEKSRLLSDRFSAERPKGSFSTLEIQRTEQGDSAMYLCASSSGGLYNEQFFGPGTRLTVL.

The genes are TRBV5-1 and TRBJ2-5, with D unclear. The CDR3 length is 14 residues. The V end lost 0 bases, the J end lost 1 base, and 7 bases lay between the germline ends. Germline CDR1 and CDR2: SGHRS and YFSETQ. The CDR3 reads CASSLAGGQETQYF. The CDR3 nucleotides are TGCGCCAGCAGCTTGGCCGGCGGCCAAGAGACCCAGTACTTC.

The CDR3 bases are TGCGCCAGCAGCTTCGGAGGGGGCGGAACTGAAGCTTTCTTT. Translation: CASSFGGGGTEAFF. The chain couples TRBV5-1 to TRBJ1-1; 7 nucleotides line up with TRBD1. This CDR3 has 14 residues. Germline trimming cut 2 bases from V and 5 bases from J; bases unmatched to any gene: 6. Germline CDR1 is SGHRS and CDR2 is YFSETQ.